Below are 24 T cell receptor beta chains sequenced from a single sample in a study of blood T cell repertoires in COVID-19. Here immunoSEQ multiplex PCR was the method, and the copy in TCRdb shows in-frame clones only, minus some. There are over 20,000 clones in the sample; about 86% occur only once, and more than 6.5% lies in the top ten. Specimen: peripheral blood. All receptors derive from a man between 65 and 80 years old with acute or convalescent COVID-19.

The rearrangement joins TRBV7-9 to TRBJ2-5; no firm D call. V was pared by 4 bases and J by 2 bases, with 5 bases between. Germline CDR1 is SEHNR and CDR2 is FQNEAQ (reference sequence). The length of the CDR3 is 12 residues. The CDR3 protein is CASSSVQETQYF. The CDR3 DNA sequence: TGTGCCAGCAGCTCCGTACAAGAGACCCAGTACTTC.

The chain links TRBV4-3 to TRBJ1-6, with 8 bases that match TRBD1. The J segment lost 9 bases and the V segment lost 1 base, leaving 2 bases of the junction unmatched. Per the germline V gene, CDR1 is LGHNA and CDR2 is YSLEER. There are 14 residues in the CDR3. For the CDR3, the DNA is TGCGCCAGCAGCCAAGCGACAGGGGCTTCACCCCTCCACTTT. The encoded protein is CASSQATGASPLHF.

The CDR3: CASSRLDRGDYGYTF. For the CDR3, the DNA is TGCGCCAGCAGCCGTTTGGACAGGGGGGACTATGGCTACACCTTC. This rearrangement joins TRBV4-1 to TRBJ1-2, with 10 positions matching TRBD1. The CDR3 extends over 15 amino acids. Trimming took 4 bases from V and 3 from J; bases not matched to a gene: 5. Germline values: CDR1 MGHRA, CDR2 YSYEKL.

The rearrangement links TRBV19 to TRBJ1-5; D is possibly TRBD1 (5 bases). Germline CDR1 and CDR2: LNHDA and SQIVND (reference sequence). This CDR3 is 14 amino acids long. V lost 5 bases and J 1 base, leaving 9 bases between the germline ends. DNA of the CDR3: TGTGCCAGTAGTCCAAGACAGAGCAATCAGCCCCAGCATTTT. Translation: CASSPRQSNQPQHF.

The rearrangement uses TRBV7-9 and TRBJ1-1; 9 bases match TRBD1. Germline trimming cut 2 bases from V and 3 bases from J; bases unmatched to any gene: 1. Per the germline V gene, CDR1 is SEHNR and CDR2 is FQNEAQ (reference sequence). The CDR3 is 14 residues long. DNA for the CDR3: TGTGCCAGCAGCTTACGACAGGGGGACACTGAAGCTTTCTTT. Translation: CASSLRQGDTEAFF.

The chain couples TRBV5-8 to TRBJ2-7; 7 bases fit TRBD2. The CDR3 totals 14 residues. Germline assignment: CDR1 SGHTS and CDR2 YDEGEE. The J segment lost 1 base and the V segment lost 6 bases, leaving 7 bases of the junction unmatched. The CDR3 sequence: CASNYRGDSYEQYF. The CDR3 coding sequence is TGTGCCAGCAATTACCGGGGGGATTCCTACGAGCAGTACTTC.

The chain links TRBV4-1 to TRBJ2-5; 10 bases are shared with TRBD2. V lost 1 base and J lost 4; bases outside the gene matches: 9. CDR3 length: 17 residues. Looked up from germline, CDR1 is MGHRA and CDR2 is YSYEKL. The CDR3 reads CASSQVPLAGGGETQYF. The CDR3 region has the DNA TGCGCCAGCAGCCAAGTTCCCTTAGCGGGAGGTGGAGAGACCCAGTACTTC.

Here the CDR3 DNA reads TGTGCCAGCAGCTCCCGGACTAGCGGGACGAGGAATGAGCAGTTCTTC. Its translation: CASSSRTSGTRNEQFF. The rearrangement uses TRBV9 and TRBJ2-1; 12 bases align to TRBD2. The trim removed 4 bases at V and 7 bases at J, leaving 9 bases unmatched. This CDR3 region has 16 residues. CDR1 is SGDLS, CDR2 YYNGEE, per germline.

V is TRBV24-1 and J is TRBJ2-3, with 8 bases identical to TRBD2. V was pared by 3 bases and J by 9 bases, with 16 bases of the junction left unmatched. The germline gives CDR1 KGHDR, CDR2 SFDVKD. The length of the CDR3 is 17 residues. CDR3: CATSDSRVAGIGETQYF. DNA of the CDR3: TGTGCCACCAGTGATAGTCGGGTAGCGGGAATTGGAGAGACGCAGTATTTT.

The rearrangement joins TRBV7-9 to TRBJ2-1, with TRBD2 matching over 10 bases. The CDR3 loop spans 15 amino acids. Germline V gene lookup returns CDR1 SEHNR and CDR2 FQNEAQ (reference sequence). V was pared by 7 bases and J by 4 bases, with 7 bases of the junction left unmatched. In nucleotides, the CDR3 is TGTGCCAGCACCAAGCTGGGACTAGCGTACAATGAGCAGTTCTTC. This gives the protein CASTKLGLAYNEQFF.

The rearrangement joins TRBV6-5 to TRBJ1-1; 7 bases align to TRBD1. V gave up 7 bases and J gave up 5 bases; unmatched junction bases: 10. CDR3 size: 14 residues. The germline CDR1 and CDR2 sequences are MNHEY and SVGAGI. Here the CDR3 reads CASTEQGQQTEAFF. The CDR3 region has the DNA TGTGCCAGCACCGAACAGGGACAGCAGACTGAAGCTTTCTTT.

J is TRBJ1-6 and V is TRBV18; tentative D call: TRBD1 (6 bases). CDR1 and CDR2 from the germline V gene are KGHSH and LQKENI. The CDR3 runs to 15 residues. Trimming removed 3 bases from V and 8 bases from J, with 14 bases in between. The CDR3 sequence: CASSPDGAGDSPLHF. As DNA, the CDR3 is TGTGCCAGCTCACCGGACGGGGCAGGGGATTCACCCCTCCACTTT.

The chain has TRBV5-1 and TRBJ1-4, with a tentative D call TRBD1 (5 bases). Trimming removed 4 bases from V and 5 bases from J, with 15 bases in between. This CDR3 is built from 15 residues. Germline V gene sequence: CDR1 SGHRS, CDR2 YFSETQ. CDR3 sequence reads: CASSPPGGDNEKLFF. The CDR3 DNA reads TGCGCCAGCAGCCCCCCCGGGGGGGACAATGAAAAACTGTTTTTT.

The chain recombines TRBV29-1 with TRBJ1-2; D is undetermined. Germline values: CDR1 SQVTM, CDR2 ANQGSEA. The CDR3 totals 12 residues. The ends were cut back, 3 bases at V and 7 bases at J, with 12 bases in the middle. The CDR3 reads CSVENADFGYTF. The CDR3 nucleotides read TGCAGCGTTGAGAATGCGGATTTTGGCTACACCTTC.

The rearrangement uses TRBV12-3 or TRBV12-4 and TRBJ2-5; tentative D call: TRBD1 (5 bases). V lost 6 bases, J lost 3 bases, and 8 bases lay in between. The CDR3 contains 12 residues. CDR3 in DNA: TGTGCCAGCAGACAGGTCGAAGAGACCCAGTACTTC. Encoded protein: CASRQVEETQYF.

V is TRBV6-5 and J is TRBJ1-1, with D hard to call. V lost 5 bases to trimming and J lost 5 bases, with 15 bases between them. The germline gives CDR1 MNHEY, CDR2 SVGAGI. The CDR3 totals 14 residues. The CDR3 reads CASSQTPTQTEAFF. The CDR3 nucleotides are TGTGCCAGCAGTCAGACTCCAACCCAAACTGAAGCTTTCTTT.

This clone was detected a few times. The V and J genes are TRBV5-5 and TRBJ2-1, with TRBD2 identical over 12 bases. The V and J ends lost 0 bases and 8 bases, in that order; junction bases with no gene match: 9. The CDR3 runs 17 residues. Germline V gene data show CDR1 as SGHKS and CDR2 as YYEKEE (reference sequence). This CDR3 reads CASSLEASGRAGHEQFF. The DNA for the CDR3 is TGTGCCAGCAGCTTGGAGGCTAGCGGGAGGGCGGGGCATGAGCAGTTCTTC. The variable domain in full, with the rest retrieved from reference TRBV5-5 and TRBJ2-1, is DAGVTQSPTHLIKTRGQQVTLRCSPISGHKSVSWYQQVLGQGPQFIFQYYEKEERGRGNFPDRFSARQFPNYSSELNVNALLLGDSALYLCASSLEASGRAGHEQFFGPGTRLTVL.

J is TRBJ2-5 and V is TRBV27; D ambiguous. The length of the CDR3 is 15 residues. The germline V gene has CDR1 MNHEY and CDR2 SMNVEV (reference sequence). Trimming cost V 5 bases and J 5 bases, with 18 bases left between them. The DNA for the CDR3 is TGTGCCAGCAGTGGAGACGGAAGGCGGTTCGAGACCCAGTACTTC. Its translation is CASSGDGRRFETQYF.

The chain uses TRBV11-1 and TRBJ2-2, with 9 bases matching TRBD1. Germline CDR1 SGHAT, CDR2 FQDESV (reference sequence). This CDR3 region has 15 residues. V was clipped by 2 bases and J by 7 bases; unmatched bases: 5. The CDR3 DNA reads TGTGCCAGCAGCTTAAGACAGGGGGTAATCGGGGAGCTGTTTTTT. Its protein is CASSLRQGVIGELFF.

CDR3 region: CASKTGTGSQPQHF. For the CDR3, the DNA is TGTGCCAGCAAAACCGGGACAGGAAGTCAGCCCCAGCATTTT. V gene TRBV27 combines with J gene TRBJ1-5, with 8 bases identical to TRBD1. V shed 7 bases, J shed 6 bases, and the junction held 8 bases outside the gene matches. CDR1 is MNHEY and CDR2 is SMNVEV in the germline V gene (reference sequence). CDR3 size: 14 residues.

The CDR3 DNA is TGTGCCACCAGCAGAGATCCCGGGGGTTACGAGCAGTACTTC. As protein: CATSRDPGGYEQYF. The V and J genes are TRBV15 and TRBJ2-7, with a weak D call TRBD2 (6 bases). Germline V gives CDR1 LNHNV, CDR2 YYDKDF (reference sequence). The CDR3 has 14 amino acids. V was shortened by 0 bases and J by 4 bases, with 10 bases between the two germline ends.

The chain links TRBV2 to TRBJ1-4; D unresolved. V dropped 7 bases and J dropped 0 bases, with 9 bases sitting between them. The CDR3 is 14 residues long. Germline assignment: CDR1 SNHLY and CDR2 FYNNEI. CDR3 amino acids: CASTTYATNEKLFF. CDR3 DNA: TGTGCCAGCACGACTTATGCAACTAATGAAAAACTGTTTTTT.

The chain combines TRBV4-1 with TRBJ1-1, with D tentatively TRBD1 (5 bases). The CDR3 runs 14 residues. Germline CDR1 reads MGHRA; CDR2 reads YSYEKL. V dropped 4 bases and J dropped 12 bases, with 21 bases sitting between them. The CDR3 region has the DNA TGCGCCAGCAGCCTTTCAGGGACTACACCCGGATCTTTCTTT. Amino acid sequence: CASSLSGTTPGSFF.

This rearrangement joins TRBV28 to TRBJ2-2; 9 bases match TRBD1. Per germline, CDR1 MDHEN and CDR2 SYDVKM. The V gene end was trimmed by 7 bases and the J gene end by 7 bases; junction bases not matched to a gene: 13. This CDR3 spans 16 amino acids. The CDR3 DNA reads TGTGCCAGCAACACCGGGGGACAGGGTGCGATCGGGGAGCTGTTTTTT. Its translation: CASNTGGQGAIGELFF.